These 18 T cell receptor beta chains were sequenced from one sample in a study of T cells in Graves' hyperthyroidism and ophthalmopathy. Researchers took RNA transcripts and amplified the TCR beta CDR3 regions from them. The HTBI primer set was used in a first-round RT-PCR of the TCR CDR3. One entry per CDR3 protein, called by TCRdb with MiXCR from the multiplex PCR reads. The sample contains under 400,000 distinct CDR3 sequences, about 25% of which appear only once. Sequencing used blood. These receptors were taken from a man between 50 and 59 years old with Graves' hyperthyroidism.

This clonotype was detected only a few times. The V gene is TRBV2, the J gene TRBJ2-1; TRBD2 agrees at 8 bases. CDR1 and CDR2 from the germline V gene are SNHLY and FYNNEI. J was trimmed by 4 bases and V by 4 bases; bases with no gene match: 3. The CDR3 contains 14 residues. Here the CDR3 reads CASSVSGNYNEQFF. The CDR3 region has the DNA TGTGCCAGCAGTGTTAGCGGGAATTACAATGAGCAGTTCTTC.

This clonotype was seen just once. The rearrangement links TRBV7-9 to TRBJ1-2; D might be TRBD1 (5 bases). Germline CDR1 is SEHNR and CDR2 is FQNEAQ (reference sequence). V lost 1 base to trimming and J lost 11 bases, with 14 bases between them. This CDR3 has 13 residues. The DNA for the CDR3 is TGTGCCAGCAGCTTAGAGGGGAGCCTCGGATACACCTTC. It yields the protein CASSLEGSLGYTF. The entire variable domain, with the rest obtained from reference TRBV7-9 and TRBJ1-2, is as follows: DTGVSQNPRHKITKRGQNVTFRCDPISEHNRLYWYRQTLGQGPEFLTYFQNEAQLEKSRLLSDRFSAERPKGSFSTLEIQRTEQGDSAMYLCASSLEGSLGYTFGSGTRLTVV.

This clonotype was seen a handful of times. V gene TRBV2 combines with J gene TRBJ2-2; D remains unclear. The V gene lost 4 bases and the J gene lost 5 bases, with 8 bases spanning the gap. The CDR3 spans 13 residues. Germline V gene lookup returns CDR1 SNHLY and CDR2 FYNNEI. CDR3 sequence: CASSVRGTGELFF. The CDR3 DNA is TGTGCCAGCAGTGTAAGAGGAACCGGGGAGCTGTTTTTT.

The genes are TRBV27 and TRBJ1-2; D is unclear. Germline lookup yields CDR1 MNHEY and CDR2 SMNVEV (reference sequence). Trimming took off 6 bases at V and 8 bases at J, with 13 bases between the two ends. The CDR3 is 12 residues long. CDR3 nucleotides: TGTGCCAGCAGCAGGACCTCCTGGGGCTACACCTTC. It yields the protein CASSRTSWGYTF.

This clonotype was counted at least ten times. The chain combines TRBV2 with TRBJ2-5; D may be TRBD1 (7 bases). Per germline, CDR1 SNHLY and CDR2 FYNNEI. Between the trimmed V and J ends, which lost 0 bases and 0 bases, there was a span of 20 bases. CDR3 length: 19 residues. The CDR3 region has the DNA TGTGCCAGCAGTGAAGCGCTTAGCGGTTCAGGGGGGTACCAAGAGACCCAGTACTTC. Encoded protein: CASSEALSGSGGYQETQYF.

This clonotype occurred many times. The chain uses TRBV2 and TRBJ2-4; no clear D gene. Germline V lookup: CDR1 SNHLY, CDR2 FYNNEI. The CDR3 is 11 amino acids. V was shortened by 7 bases and J by 7 bases, with 8 bases between the two germline ends. The CDR3 sequence: CASNGNNIQYF. In nucleotides, the CDR3 is TGTGCCAGCAACGGCAATAACATTCAGTACTTC.

This chain uses TRBV5-1 with TRBJ2-1; TRBD1 matches 8 bases. This CDR3 spans 11 amino acids. CDR1 is SGHRS, CDR2 YFSETQ, per germline. J was trimmed by 12 bases and V by 5 bases; bases with no gene match: 4. CDR3 protein: CASSWDRSQFF. DNA of the CDR3: TGCGCCAGCAGTTGGGACAGGTCGCAGTTCTTC.

This clonotype was recorded at least ten times. This chain links TRBV11-3 with TRBJ2-5; weak D call: TRBD1 (7 bases). Germline lookup yields CDR1 SGHNT and CDR2 YENEEA. V dropped 6 bases and J dropped 5 bases, with 25 bases sitting between them. This CDR3 spans 17 amino acids. As DNA, the CDR3 is TGTGCCAGCAGTCGTAGCGGACCAGGGGGGCAATGGGAGACCCAGTACTTC. This gives the protein CASSRSGPGGQWETQYF.

In its sample, this clonotype was seen a few times. This sequence joins TRBV6-2 or TRBV6-3 and TRBJ2-5; the D call may be TRBD1 or TRBD2 (5 bases each). This CDR3 is 14 amino acids long. Trimming removed 10 bases at V and 5 bases at J, with 20 bases between. The germline V gene encodes CDR1 MNHEY and CDR2 SVGEGT. CDR3: CAIGRGVALETQYF. CDR3 sequence (DNA): TGTGCCATCGGAAGGGGAGTGGCTCTGGAGACCCAGTACTTC.

This chain uses TRBV7-2 with TRBJ2-7; 12 positions match TRBD2. The V gene's germline CDR1 is SGHTA and CDR2 FQGNSA. This CDR3 contains 14 residues. V was clipped by 5 bases and J by 6 bases; unmatched bases: 5. The CDR3 is CASSLSSGRGEQYF. In DNA form, the CDR3 reads TGTGCCAGCAGCCTTTCTAGCGGGAGGGGCGAGCAGTACTTC.

This chain uses TRBV10-3 with TRBJ2-5; TRBD1 aligns across 9 bases. V trimming: 9 bases; J trimming: 5 bases; junction bases outside the gene matches: 10. The CDR3 is made up of 14 amino acids. CDR1 and CDR2 (germline): ENHRY, SYGVKD. Here the CDR3 DNA reads TGTGCCATTTGGGACAGGGAGGAAGGGGAGACCCAGTACTTC. It yields the protein CAIWDREEGETQYF.

This clonotype was seen repeatedly, ten times or more. The V call is TRBV18, the J call TRBJ2-7; 10 nucleotides agree with TRBD1. J lost 6 bases, V lost 5 bases, and 4 bases had no gene match. Germline lookup yields CDR1 KGHSH and CDR2 LQKENI. The CDR3 runs 13 residues. CDR3 coding DNA: TGTGCCAGCTCAACGGGACAGGGGTTCGAGCAGTACTTC. Protein sequence: CASSTGQGFEQYF.

V is TRBV6-1 and J is TRBJ2-3, with 7 positions matching TRBD1. Germline V gives CDR1 MNHNS, CDR2 SASEGT. Germline trimming cut 5 bases from V and 4 bases from J; bases unmatched to any gene: 6. CDR3 length: 14 amino acids. The CDR3 sequence: CASSTDRNADTQYF. The CDR3 bases are TGTGCCAGCAGTACGGACAGGAATGCAGATACGCAGTATTTT.

This chain uses TRBV5-1 with TRBJ2-7, with TRBD2 identical over 14 bases. This CDR3 has 15 residues. V shed 4 bases, J shed 7 bases, and the junction held 7 bases outside the gene matches. Germline V gives CDR1 SGHRS, CDR2 YFSETQ. Here the CDR3 reads CASSRRLAGGREQYF. CDR3 nucleotides: TGCGCCAGCAGCAGGAGACTAGCGGGAGGGAGAGAGCAGTACTTC.

This clonotype has a handful of counts. This chain joins TRBV10-1 and TRBJ2-5; D may be TRBD1 (6 bases). This CDR3 contains 13 residues. Trimming pared 4 bases from V and 4 bases from J, leaving 10 bases between. The germline gives CDR1 WNHNN, CDR2 SYGVQD (reference sequence). CDR3 coding DNA: TGCGCCAGCAGTGCGGGGACAACAGAGACCCAGTACTTC. Protein: CASSAGTTETQYF.

In its sample, this clonotype was seen a few times. CDR3 sequence: CASSLLVGGYTGELFF. The DNA for the CDR3 is TGTGCCAGCAGCTTACTTGTGGGAGGTTACACCGGGGAGCTGTTTTTT. This chain uses TRBV11-2 with TRBJ2-2; perhaps TRBD2 as D (6 bases). The germline CDR1 and CDR2 sequences are SGHAT and FQNNGV. The CDR3 is 16 residues long. The V gene lost 2 bases and the J gene lost 3 bases, with 13 bases spanning the gap.

The gene calls are TRBV19 and TRBJ2-7; D ambiguous. V was clipped by 4 bases and J by 0 bases, with 13 bases between them. Germline values: CDR1 LNHDA, CDR2 SQIVND (reference sequence). CDR3 length: 15 amino acids. The CDR3 sequence: CASSNLGGLSYEQYF. CDR3 bases: TGTGCCAGTAGTAACCTTGGTGGCCTCTCCTACGAGCAGTACTTC.

The J gene is TRBJ2-7, the V gene TRBV5-6, with 8 bases matching TRBD1. The germline V gene has CDR1 SGHDT and CDR2 YYEEEE. The CDR3 covers 15 residues. V lost 1 base, J lost 6 bases, and 9 bases stayed unmatched. The CDR3 region has the DNA TGTGCCAGCAGCTTGTGGGTTACAGGGGGAGGCGAGCAGTACTTC. This codes for CASSLWVTGGGEQYF.